This T cell receptor (beta chain) was sequenced in a study of low-dose radiotherapy and immunotherapy resistance in tumors. In the study overall: With fractions of 0.5 Gy given every 2 weeks, Cohort 1 accumulated a total of 6.5 Gy.

Gene-specific TRAV and TRBV primers were used for first-strand cDNA, covering alpha and beta chains. The TCRs were subjected to amplification over about 20 PCR cycles employing a constant-region primer in conjunction with a V-primer adapter. With in vitro transcription, the isolated mRNA was amplified. TCRdb reprocessed the reads via MiXCR and lists one record per CDR3 protein. Counted here are around 68,000 distinct CDR3 sequences, 26% occurring once; the ten biggest clones make up roughly 7%. Time point here: before trial treatment. Donors were administered nivolumab, ipilimumab, aspirin and low-dose cyclophosphamide, together with low-dose radiotherapy. At least ten counts were recorded for this clonotype. Germline V gene lookup returns CDR1 ENHRY and CDR2 SYGVKD. The CDR3 contains 15 residues. V lost 4 bases, J lost 8 bases, and 18 bases lay in between.

The clonotype comes from a male donor with rectosigmoid adenocarcinoma. The chain joins TRBV10-3 to TRBJ2-1, with D possibly matching TRBD2 (8 bases). The sample consisted of PBMCs, taken before treatment. This CDR3 is CAISAGGGASDEQFF. CDR3 nucleotides: TGTGCCATCAGTGCGGGAGGGGGCGCGTCCGATGAGCAGTTCTTC.